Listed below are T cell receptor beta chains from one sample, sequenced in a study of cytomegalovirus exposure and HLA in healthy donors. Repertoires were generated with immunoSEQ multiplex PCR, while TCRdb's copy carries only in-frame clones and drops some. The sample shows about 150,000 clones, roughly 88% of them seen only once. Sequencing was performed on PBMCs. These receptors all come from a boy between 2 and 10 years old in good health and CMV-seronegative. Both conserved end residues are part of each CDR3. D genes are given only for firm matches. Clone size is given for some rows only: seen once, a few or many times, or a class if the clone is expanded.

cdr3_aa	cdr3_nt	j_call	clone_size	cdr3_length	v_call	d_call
CASSRNRGQGNTGELFF	TGTGCCAGCAGCCGCAACAGGGGGCAAGGGAACACCGGGGAGCTGTTTTTT	TRBJ2-2	-	17	TRBV7-9	TRBD1
CSASLFYGYTF	TGCAGTGCTAGCCTTTTTTATGGCTACACCTTC	TRBJ1-2	-	11	TRBV20-1	-
CASSGDLAGELFF	TGTGCCAGCAGTGGTGATTTGGCTGGGGAGCTGTTTTTT	TRBJ2-2	-	13	TRBV6-5	-
CANSFLIHTGELFF	TGTGCCAACAGTTTCCTAATCCATACCGGGGAGCTGTTTTTT	TRBJ2-2	once	14	TRBV27	-
CASSPGTRNSGNTIYF	TGTGCCAGCAGCCCCGGGACACGAAACTCTGGAAACACCATATATTTT	TRBJ1-3	-	16	TRBV7-9	-
CASSPRQGEGGYTF	TGTGCCAGCAGTCCCCGACAGGGGGAGGGGGGCTACACCTTC	TRBJ1-2	-	14	TRBV27	TRBD1
CASRTLQGRHSPLHF	TGTGCCAGCAGAACACTACAGGGAAGGCATTCACCCCTCCACTTT	TRBJ1-6	-	15	TRBV6-5	-
CAISANSQETQYF	TGTGCCATCAGTGCGAACAGTCAAGAGACCCAGTACTTC	TRBJ2-5	-	13	TRBV10-3	-
CASSRSTGYNEQFF	TGCGCCAGCAGCCGTTCGACAGGTTACAATGAGCAGTTCTTC	TRBJ2-1	-	14	TRBV4-3	-
CASSSESRGDGQPQHF	TGTGCCAGCAGTTCCGAGTCTCGGGGGGACGGCCAGCCCCAGCATTTT	TRBJ1-5	-	16	TRBV6-5	-
CASSVDQGGGELFF	TGTGCCAGCAGCGTAGACCAGGGCGGCGGGGAGCTGTTTTTT	TRBJ2-2	-	14	TRBV9	-
CASSYGAGEDTEAFF	TGTGCCAGCAGTTATGGGGCAGGCGAGGACACTGAAGCTTTCTTT	TRBJ1-1	-	15	TRBV6-5	-
CASSPGQGLRYEQYF	TGCGCCAGCAGCCCGGGACAGGGGTTACGGTACGAGCAGTACTTC	TRBJ2-7	-	15	TRBV10-1	TRBD1
CASSQVRGGLSTDTQYF	TGCGCCAGCAGCCAAGTAAGGGGGGGACTTAGCACAGATACGCAGTATTTT	TRBJ2-3	-	17	TRBV4-3	-
CAISGTSGSSYNEQFF	TGTGCCATCAGTGGGACTAGCGGGAGCTCCTACAATGAGCAGTTCTTC	TRBJ2-1	-	16	TRBV10-3	TRBD2
CSVSPGTYHGYTF	TGCAGCGTATCTCCCGGGACATACCATGGCTACACCTTC	TRBJ1-2	-	13	TRBV29-1	-
CASSLGQQHYEQYF	TGTGCCAGCAGCTTAGGACAACAGCATTACGAGCAGTACTTC	TRBJ2-7	-	14	TRBV7-6	-
CASSESGGRNTIYF	TGCGCCAGCAGTGAGTCCGGGGGACGGAACACCATATATTTT	TRBJ1-3	-	14	TRBV10-1	-
CASRATRLESDTQYF	TGTGCCAGCAGGGCTACCAGACTAGAATCGGATACGCAGTATTTT	TRBJ2-3	-	15	TRBV2	-
CASRADRIYEQYF	TGTGCCAGCAGGGCGGACAGAATCTACGAGCAGTACTTC	TRBJ2-7	-	13	TRBV28	-
CASSLEGSGMRGEQYF	TGCGCCAGCAGCTTGGAGGGTTCCGGGATGCGGGGCGAGCAGTACTTC	TRBJ2-7	-	16	TRBV5-1	-
CASSYEGGALTFF	TGTGCCAGCAGTTACGAAGGGGGCGCGTTGACTTTCTTT	TRBJ1-1	-	13	TRBV6-6	TRBD1
CASSQSGETYGYTF	TGCGCCAGCAGCCAATCGGGGGAGACTTATGGCTACACCTTC	TRBJ1-2	-	14	TRBV4-3	-
CASSSETGPGNTIYF	TGCGCCAGCAGCTCTGAGACAGGGCCTGGAAACACCATATATTTT	TRBJ1-3	-	15	TRBV5-1	TRBD1
CASSEGGAKNIQYF	TGTGCCAGCAGTGAAGGGGGCGCCAAAAACATTCAGTACTTC	TRBJ2-4	-	14	TRBV6-1	-
CASSLGSGAGGRSDEQFF	TGTGCCAGCAGCTTAGGGTCTGGGGCGGGGGGCCGGTCGGATGAGCAGTTCTTC	TRBJ2-1	-	18	TRBV7-9	TRBD2
CAWSDPGQGNREQFF	TGTGCCTGGAGTGACCCGGGACAGGGGAATAGGGAGCAGTTCTTC	TRBJ2-1	-	15	TRBV30	TRBD1
CASSHGTLENTGELFF	TGTGCCAGCAGCCACGGGACTCTTGAGAACACCGGGGAGCTGTTTTTT	TRBJ2-2	-	16	TRBV11-2	-
CASSSSYRDRVNYGYTF	TGTGCCAGCAGCTCATCCTACCGGGACAGGGTCAACTATGGCTACACCTTC	TRBJ1-2	-	17	TRBV7-8	TRBD1